What follows describes a single T cell receptor (beta chain). This clonotype was counted between two and nine times. The specificity of this receptor is unknown. Per-base qualities were not stored, and no clone one base away is much larger. These data originate in a study of early T cells in non-severe SARS-CoV-2 infection (dated by TCRdb to the early 2020s). Background on the whole study: Bulk RNA from unsorted whole blood was used for TCR sequencing, so alpha and beta chains could not be paired.

Study-level results and caveats: VDJdb matching was skewed toward anti-spike CD8 responses and likely underestimated virus-specific expansions by missing private and CD4 specificities.

In the germline V gene, CDR1 corresponds to MGHDK and CDR2 to SYGVNS. The CDR3 measures 14 amino acids from cysteine to phenylalanine. The DNA shown is the 42-base CDR3, in frame from base 1. V and J are truncated by 8 bases and 1 base respectively, leaving an intervening sequence of 11 bases. Libraries were constructed by 5' RACE. The reads were generated on a NextSeq 500. To correct for sequencing error and PCR bias, the TCR library protocol tagged individual cDNA molecules with unique molecular identifiers. Both TCR alpha and beta chains were sequenced, and tight co-correlation was observed between alpha and beta sequence abundances in each sample. Concerning the study's data processing: V gene, J gene and CDR3 annotation of TCR sequences was performed with Decombinator V4. Expanded TCRs were defined as changing significantly between any two time points under a Poisson model with p below 0.0001. TCR abundances were normalised to the total number of TCRs sequenced per sample and were expressed as counts per million. TRAV1-2 paired with TRAJ12, TRAJ20 or TRAJ33 defined MAIT TCRs, while TRAV10 paired with TRAJ18 defined iNKT TCRs. VDJdb, accessed 1 November 2021, was searched for CMV, EBV and SARS-CoV-2 annotated TCRs, with TCRs annotated for multiple antigens excluded. Clones were called with MiXCR by TCRdb after fastp trimmed the public reads at Q25, and only in-frame beta chains were retained. Records with the same CDR3 protein are collapsed into one entry carrying the most frequent genes and DNA. The V and J calls follow TCRdb's processing rather than the paper's. The sample includes over 25,000 distinct CDR3 sequences, with 5.4% observed a single time. 0.92% of the sample goes to the ten largest clones.

A case-control design nested within a healthcare worker cohort in London, UK, was used, with weekly nasopharyngeal swab PCR tests and blood sampling performed. Between 23 and 31 March 2020, the week of the UK lockdown, healthcare workers were enrolled and then followed up weekly for as long as 16 weeks. Sequences were obtained from whole blood. The sequence derives from an adult who was a healthcare worker with PCR-confirmed SARS-CoV-2 infection or an uninfected control (not recorded which). This receptor chain uses TRBV25-1 and TRBJ2-2; matching of 6 bases hints at TRBD2 as the D gene. The DNA sequence is as follows: TGTGCCAGCCCCCCCGGGGGGAACACCGGGGAGCTGTTTTTT. It translates to CASPPGGNTGELFF.